This TCR beta chain emerged from a study of T cell repertoires in ileal Crohn's disease. Germline V lookup: CDR1 LGHNA, CDR2 YSLEER. The CDR3 runs to 14 residues. Trimming stripped 4 bases from V and 2 bases from J, with 11 bases between. The time point is: neoterminal ileum biopsy at postoperative endoscopy, about 6 months after surgery. With regard to this clone: Its specificity is unknown.

Study-wide findings and caveats: Endoscopy was done a median approximately 7.4 months after surgery.

Clones were read by immunoSEQ multiplex PCR, and TCRdb kept only the in-frame ones, dropping some. This sample has approximately 2,500 clones; 69% occur once, and the top ten carry under 25%. Sequenced input: ileal tissue. The sequence was obtained from an adult with Crohn's disease. The V call is TRBV4-3, the J call TRBJ2-5; tentative D call: TRBD2 (6 bases). For the CDR3, the DNA is TGCGCCAGCAGCCCGACTAGTAGACAAGAGACCCAGTACTTC. This encodes CASSPTSRQETQYF.